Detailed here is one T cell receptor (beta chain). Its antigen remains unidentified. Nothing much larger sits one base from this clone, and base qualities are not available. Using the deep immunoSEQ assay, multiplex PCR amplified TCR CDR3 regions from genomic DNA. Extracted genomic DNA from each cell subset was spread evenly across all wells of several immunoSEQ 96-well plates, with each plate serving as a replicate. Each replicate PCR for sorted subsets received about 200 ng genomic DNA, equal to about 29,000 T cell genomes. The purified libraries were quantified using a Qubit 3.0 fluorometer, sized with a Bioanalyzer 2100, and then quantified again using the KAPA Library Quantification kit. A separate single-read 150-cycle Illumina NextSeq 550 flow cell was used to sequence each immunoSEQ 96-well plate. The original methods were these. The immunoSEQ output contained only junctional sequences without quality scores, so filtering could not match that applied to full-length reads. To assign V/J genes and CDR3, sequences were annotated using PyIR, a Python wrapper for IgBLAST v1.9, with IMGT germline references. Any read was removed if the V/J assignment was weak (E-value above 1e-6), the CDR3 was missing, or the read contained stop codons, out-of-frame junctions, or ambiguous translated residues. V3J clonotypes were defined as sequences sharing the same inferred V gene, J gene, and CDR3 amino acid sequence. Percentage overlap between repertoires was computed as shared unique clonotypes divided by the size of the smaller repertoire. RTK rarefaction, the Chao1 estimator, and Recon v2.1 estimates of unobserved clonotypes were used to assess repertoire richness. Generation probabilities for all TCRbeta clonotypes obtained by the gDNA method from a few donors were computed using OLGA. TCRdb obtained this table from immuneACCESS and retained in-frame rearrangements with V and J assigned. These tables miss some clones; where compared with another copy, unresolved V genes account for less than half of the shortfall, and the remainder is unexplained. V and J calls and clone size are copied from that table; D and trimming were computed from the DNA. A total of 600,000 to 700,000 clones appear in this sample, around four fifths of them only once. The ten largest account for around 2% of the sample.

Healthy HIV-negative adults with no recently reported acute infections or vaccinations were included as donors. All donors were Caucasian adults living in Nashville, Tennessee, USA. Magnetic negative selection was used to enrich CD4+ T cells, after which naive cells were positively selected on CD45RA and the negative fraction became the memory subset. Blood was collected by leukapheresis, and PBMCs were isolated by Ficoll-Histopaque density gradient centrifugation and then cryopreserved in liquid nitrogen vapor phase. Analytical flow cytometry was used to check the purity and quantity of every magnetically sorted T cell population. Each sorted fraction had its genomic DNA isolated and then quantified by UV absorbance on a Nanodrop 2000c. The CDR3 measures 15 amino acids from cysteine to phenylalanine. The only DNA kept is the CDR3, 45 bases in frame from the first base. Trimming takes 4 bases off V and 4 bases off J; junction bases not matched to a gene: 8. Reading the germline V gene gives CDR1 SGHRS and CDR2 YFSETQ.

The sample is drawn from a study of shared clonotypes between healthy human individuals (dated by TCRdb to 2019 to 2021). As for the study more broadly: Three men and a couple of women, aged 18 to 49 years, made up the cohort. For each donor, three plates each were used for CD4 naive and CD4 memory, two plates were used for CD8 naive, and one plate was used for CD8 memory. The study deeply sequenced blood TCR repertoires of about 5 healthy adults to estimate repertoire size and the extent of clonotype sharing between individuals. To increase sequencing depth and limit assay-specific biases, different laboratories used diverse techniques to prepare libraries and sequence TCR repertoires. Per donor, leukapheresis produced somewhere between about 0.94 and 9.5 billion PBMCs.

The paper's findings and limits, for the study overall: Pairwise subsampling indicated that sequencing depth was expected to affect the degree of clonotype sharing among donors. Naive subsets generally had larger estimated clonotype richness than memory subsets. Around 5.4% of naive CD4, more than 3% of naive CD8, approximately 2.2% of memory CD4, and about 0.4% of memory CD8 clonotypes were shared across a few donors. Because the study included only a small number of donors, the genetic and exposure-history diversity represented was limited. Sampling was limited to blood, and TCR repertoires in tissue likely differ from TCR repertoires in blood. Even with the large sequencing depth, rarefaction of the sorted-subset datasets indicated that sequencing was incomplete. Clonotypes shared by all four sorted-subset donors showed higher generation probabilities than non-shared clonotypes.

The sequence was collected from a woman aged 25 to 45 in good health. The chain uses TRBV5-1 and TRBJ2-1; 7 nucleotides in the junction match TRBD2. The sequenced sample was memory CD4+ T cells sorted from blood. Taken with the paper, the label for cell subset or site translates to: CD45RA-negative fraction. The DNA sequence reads TGCGCCAGCAGCATAAGTAGCGGGCTTTACAATGAGCAGTTCTTC. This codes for CASSISSGLYNEQFF.